A single sample is the source of the 26 T cell receptor beta chains below, sequenced in a study of T cell changes during pregnancy in multiple sclerosis. Assay: immunoSEQ multiplex PCR; the TCRdb copy retains only in-frame clones and omits some. The sample contains about 38,000 clones, roughly 89% of which appear only once. Sequencing used CD4+ T cells from peripheral blood mononuclear cells, obtained before pregnancy. The receptors were sampled from a female donor with multiple sclerosis, enrolled in a pregnancy study.

The V and J genes are TRBV6-6 and TRBJ1-2; TRBD1 is a possible D gene (5 bases). Germline V gene sequence: CDR1 MNHNY, CDR2 SVGAGI (reference sequence). The V and J ends lost 3 bases and 4 bases respectively, with 6 bases between them. The CDR3 contains 12 residues. CDR3 loop: CASSYQGYGYTF. The CDR3 DNA reads as TGTGCCAGCAGTTATCAGGGCTATGGCTACACCTTC.

This clone was recorded once. This chain links TRBV10-2 with TRBJ1-5; the D gene is possibly TRBD1 (5 bases). The CDR3 spans 12 residues. V shed 2 bases and J shed 8 bases, with 7 bases lying between them. The germline gives CDR1 WSHSY, CDR2 SAAADI. The CDR3 DNA reads TGCGCCAGCAGTGAGGGGGGGAAGCCCCAGCATTTT. Translating gives CASSEGGKPQHF.

The rearrangement joins TRBV5-1 to TRBJ1-2, with a tentative D call TRBD1 (5 bases). Trimming left V 4 bases short and J 8 bases short, with 12 bases between. The CDR3 has 12 amino acids. In germline, CDR1 is SGHRS, CDR2 YFSETQ. The CDR3 DNA follows: TGCGCCAGCAGCCCAGGGATAATGGGCTACACCTTC. Translation gives CASSPGIMGYTF.

The chain combines TRBV5-4 with TRBJ1-2; no clear D. Germline lookup yields CDR1 SGHNT and CDR2 YYREEE (reference sequence). V gave up 0 bases and J gave up 4 bases, with 13 bases separating them. CDR3 length: 15 residues. Written as DNA, the CDR3 is TGTGCCAGCAGCTTGGGAGCAGCCCAGGTCTATGGCTACACCTTC. It encodes CASSLGAAQVYGYTF.

This chain joins TRBV11-2 and TRBJ2-6; D ambiguous. The CDR3 contains 18 residues. Germline V gene data show CDR1 as SGHAT and CDR2 as FQNNGV. Trimming cost V 0 bases and J 0 bases, with 12 bases left between them. The CDR3 spells CASSLEPGLFSGANVLTF. The CDR3 nucleotides are TGTGCCAGCAGCTTAGAACCAGGTCTCTTCTCTGGGGCCAACGTCCTGACTTTC.

The count of this clone is one. DNA for the CDR3: TGTGCCAGCAGCGGGGGGACTAGCGGGGAACAGCAGTACTTC. Protein: CASSGGTSGEQQYF. The chain combines TRBV27 with TRBJ2-7, with 13 bases that match TRBD2. The germline CDR1 and CDR2 sequences are MNHEY and SMNVEV (reference sequence). The ends lost 6 bases at V and 8 bases at J; junction bases unmatched: 7. This CDR3 contains 14 residues.

This chain links TRBV30 with TRBJ1-5; TRBD1 is a possible D gene (6 bases). Deletions cut 5 bases from V and 6 bases from J, with 17 bases between. Germline values: CDR1 GTSNPN, CDR2 SVGIG (reference sequence). The CDR3 has 14 amino acids. CDR3 coding DNA: TGTGCCTGGTCCCCGCGGGGGGGCGGTCAGCCCCAGCATTTT. It translates to CAWSPRGGGQPQHF.

The genes are TRBV4-1 and TRBJ1-2; no firm D call. The CDR3 totals 15 residues. Germline V gene data show CDR1 as MGHRA and CDR2 as YSYEKL. The V end was cut by 4 bases, the J end by 4 bases, with 16 bases between. The CDR3 loop reads CASSLFGAGSYGYTF. CDR3 nucleotide sequence: TGCGCCAGCAGCCTTTTCGGTGCGGGGAGCTATGGCTACACCTTC.

The chain employs TRBV21-1 and TRBJ2-1; the table's TRBD2 call for D was not verified on the DNA. TRBV21-1 constitutes a pseudogene. There are 14 residues in the CDR3. CDR3 DNA: TGTGCCAGCAGCACTGGGGGAGCGGGCAATGAGCAGTTCTTC. Amino acid sequence: CASSTGGAGNEQFF.

The table lists this clone with a few counts. The chain uses TRBV6-5 and TRBJ1-6; 8 bases map to TRBD1. CDR3 length equals 15 residues. The V segment lost 4 bases and the J segment 5 bases; nucleotides outside the gene matches: 4. Germline V gene sequence: CDR1 MNHEY, CDR2 SVGAGI. CDR3 amino acids: CASSSRGLDNSPLHF. As DNA, the CDR3 is TGTGCCAGCAGTTCCAGGGGGCTAGATAATTCACCCCTCCACTTT.

The genes are TRBV4-2 and TRBJ2-1; 8 bases agree with TRBD2. V lost 0 bases, J lost 6 bases, and 7 bases stayed unmatched. The CDR3 is made up of 16 amino acids. Germline V gives CDR1 LGHNA, CDR2 YNFKEQ. The CDR3 coding sequence is TGTGCCAGCAGCCAAGATGGCGGGGGGCTCCGCAATGAGCAGTTCTTC. It translates to CASSQDGGGLRNEQFF.

This chain links TRBV6-5 with TRBJ2-3, with TRBD2 identical over 9 bases. With V trimmed by 6 bases and J by 2 bases, 3 bases remained unmatched. The CDR3 sequence is 14 residues long. Germline values: CDR1 MNHEY, CDR2 SVGAGI. In nucleotides, the CDR3 is TGTGCCAGCAGGTTAGCGGGAGCCACAGATACGCAGTATTTT. As protein: CASRLAGATDTQYF.

This chain joins TRBV4-2 and TRBJ1-1, with 7 bases lining up with TRBD1. This CDR3 is 15 amino acids long. CDR1 is LGHNA and CDR2 is YNFKEQ in the germline V gene. V was pared by 4 bases and J by 1 base, with 6 bases of the junction left unmatched. The CDR3 DNA reads TGTGCCAGCAGCCGGGACAGCCGATCGAACACTGAAGCTTTCTTT. Its translation: CASSRDSRSNTEAFF.

The genes are TRBV5-1 and TRBJ2-3; D is perhaps TRBD1 (6 bases). Germline CDR1 is SGHRS and CDR2 is YFSETQ. The V gene lost 3 bases and the J gene lost 6 bases, with 14 bases spanning the gap. This CDR3 comprises 14 residues. CDR3 sequence reads: CASSSLNRDDTQYF. In DNA form, the CDR3 reads TGCGCCAGCAGCTCCCTAAACAGGGACGATACGCAGTATTTT.

The chain is built from TRBV5-4 and TRBJ2-3; D unresolved. Looked up from germline, CDR1 is SGHNT and CDR2 is YYREEE (reference sequence). The CDR3 is 14 residues long. V lost 0 bases, J lost 2 bases, and 7 bases lay in between. CDR3 nucleotide sequence: TGTGCCAGCAGCTTGGGACAATCCACAGATACGCAGTATTTT. Its protein product is CASSLGQSTDTQYF. The variable domain in full, completed from reference TRBV5-4 and TRBJ2-3, reads ETGVTQSPTHLIKTRGQQVTLRCSSQSGHNTVSWYQQALGQGPQFIFQYYREEENGRGNFPPRFSGLQFPNYSSELNVNALELDDSALYLCASSLGQSTDTQYFGPGTRLTVL.

This sequence joins TRBV11-3 and TRBJ2-1; 8 bases map to TRBD1. CDR3 length: 16 residues. The junction had 11 bases not matched to a gene; V was cut back by 5 bases and J by 5 bases. Germline CDR1 SGHNT, CDR2 YENEEA. CDR3 nucleotide sequence: TGTGCCAGCAGCAAATCGACAGGGGACACAAACAATGAGCAGTTCTTC. This gives the protein CASSKSTGDTNNEQFF.

J is TRBJ2-1 and V is TRBV6-1, with 8 nucleotides matching TRBD2. With V trimmed by 7 bases and J by 4 bases, 6 bases remained unmatched. Germline values: CDR1 MNHNS, CDR2 SASEGT. The CDR3 consists of 14 residues. The CDR3 DNA reads as TGTGCCAGCACCCGTAGCGGGGCGTACAATGAGCAGTTCTTC. Its translation: CASTRSGAYNEQFF.

The chain has TRBV7-2 and TRBJ2-5; tentative D call: TRBD1 (5 bases). The CDR3 covers 12 residues. V was shortened by 4 bases and J by 5 bases, with 8 bases between the two germline ends. Germline V gene sequence: CDR1 SGHTA, CDR2 FQGNSA. CDR3 region: CASSSYRETQYF. CDR3 DNA: TGTGCCAGCAGCTCGTACAGGGAGACCCAGTACTTC.

This chain links TRBV5-1 with TRBJ1-1, with unresolved D. The germline CDR1 and CDR2 sequences are SGHRS and YFSETQ. The CDR3 extends over 15 amino acids. V was pared by 1 base and J by 6 bases, with 16 bases between. Written as DNA, the CDR3 is TGCGCCAGCAGCTTGAACAGACTCGGGAGTCCTGAAGCTTTCTTT. Amino acid sequence: CASSLNRLGSPEAFF.

V is TRBV7-2 and J is TRBJ2-7, with 7 positions matching TRBD2. V was pared by 5 bases and J by 7 bases, with 11 bases of the junction left unmatched. CDR1 and CDR2 from the germline V gene are SGHTA and FQGNSA. CDR3 size: 14 residues. Here the CDR3 reads CASSLRLGGREQYF. The CDR3 DNA reads as TGTGCCAGCAGCCTAAGGTTAGGCGGGAGAGAGCAGTACTTC.

The chain is built from TRBV28 and TRBJ2-1; maybe TRBD2 (5 bases). The germline CDR1 and CDR2 sequences are MDHEN and SYDVKM. The CDR3 is 14 amino acids. Trimming cost V 7 bases and J 4 bases, with 14 bases left between them. DNA of the CDR3: TGTGCCAGCACCCCCGCGGGCAGTTACAATGAGCAGTTCTTC. The encoded protein is CASTPAGSYNEQFF.

J is TRBJ2-7 and V is TRBV7-9, with TRBD2 as a possible D gene (6 bases). The CDR3 covers 15 residues. Trimming took 4 bases from V and 2 from J, leaving 15 bases between them. In germline, CDR1 is SEHNR, CDR2 FQNEAQ (reference sequence). Written as DNA, the CDR3 is TGTGCCAGCAGCTCCCGGAGGCGGGGCACCTACGAGCAGTACTTC. Translated: CASSSRRRGTYEQYF.

CDR3 in DNA: TGTGCCAGCAGCTTTAGGACTAGGTATCACGAGCAGTACTTC. The encoded protein is CASSFRTRYHEQYF. V gene TRBV13 combines with J gene TRBJ2-7, with 7 bases lining up with TRBD2. CDR3 size: 14 residues. Trimming took 3 bases from V and 5 from J; bases not matched to a gene: 7. Germline V gene data show CDR1 as PRHDT and CDR2 as FYEKMQ (reference sequence).

The rearrangement uses TRBV9 and TRBJ2-3; 14 bases align to TRBD2. The germline V gene has CDR1 SGDLS and CDR2 YYNGEE. The CDR3 spans 19 residues. Germline trimming cut 2 bases from V and 0 bases from J; bases unmatched to any gene: 8. This chain's CDR3 is CASSVGLAGGRTSTDTQYF. The CDR3 DNA is TGTGCCAGCAGCGTTGGACTAGCGGGGGGCAGGACTAGCACAGATACGCAGTATTTT.

CDR3: CASSPSGTGSVTAFF. In DNA, the CDR3 is TGTGCCAGCTCACCCTCCGGGACAGGAAGTGTGACGGCTTTCTTT. V is TRBV18 and J is TRBJ1-1; TRBD1 agrees at 8 bases. The CDR3 is 15 residues long. Germline V gene lookup returns CDR1 KGHSH and CDR2 LQKENI. The trim removed 3 bases at V and 11 bases at J, leaving 14 bases unmatched.

CDR3 nucleotides: TGCGCCAGCAGCGCCCTGGGCGGGGGGGCTTACAATGAGCAGTTCTTC. This sequence encodes CASSALGGGAYNEQFF. The chain links TRBV5-1 to TRBJ2-1, with TRBD2 matching over 9 bases. V shed 4 bases, J shed 4 bases, and the junction held 9 bases outside the gene matches. The germline CDR1 and CDR2 sequences are SGHRS and YFSETQ. The CDR3 spans 16 residues.